Following are 23 T cell receptor beta chains from one sample sequenced in a study of cytotoxic CD8 clonotypes in ibrutinib-treated CLL. Clones were read by immunoSEQ multiplex PCR, and TCRdb kept only the in-frame ones, dropping some. The table lists 130,000 or so clones, approximately 80% of them singletons. Sample: PBMCs, taken after 12 months of ibrutinib treatment. The source is a human donor with chronic lymphocytic leukemia.

The chain is built from TRBV19 and TRBJ2-5; TRBD1 or TRBD2 may be the D gene (5 bases each). V lost 5 bases and J 4 bases, leaving 17 bases between the germline ends. From germline, CDR1 is LNHDA and CDR2 SQIVND (reference sequence). This CDR3 has 15 amino acids. The CDR3 protein is CASSPGTWRRETQYF. Here the CDR3 DNA reads TGTGCCAGTAGTCCCGGGACCTGGCGGCGAGAGACCCAGTACTTC.

The gene calls are TRBV21-1 and TRBJ2-3. TRBV21-1 counts as a pseudogene. CDR3 length: 20 residues. For the CDR3, the DNA is TGTGCCAGCATCTTACAGACGGGGGCAGGATCAACCTGTAGCACAGATACGCAGTATTTT. Translated: CASILQTGAGSTCSTDTQYF.

This clone was counted a few times. This chain uses TRBV7-2 with TRBJ2-1, with D perhaps TRBD2 (5 bases). Trimming took 1 base from V and 2 from J, leaving 12 bases between them. The germline V gene encodes CDR1 SGHTA and CDR2 FQGNSA. CDR3 length equals 16 residues. The CDR3 loop is CASSLVGLATYNEQFF. DNA for the CDR3: TGTGCCAGCAGCTTAGTAGGATTAGCGACCTACAATGAGCAGTTCTTC.

The chain links TRBV13 to TRBJ2-5; unclear D gene. CDR1 is PRHDT, CDR2 FYEKMQ, per germline (reference sequence). CDR3 length: 13 residues. V was clipped by 1 base and J by 3 bases, with 6 bases between them. The CDR3 sequence is CASSLVPEETQYF. The CDR3 DNA is TGTGCCAGCAGCTTAGTACCGGAAGAGACCCAGTACTTC.

V usage is TRBV6-5 and J usage is TRBJ2-5, with D maybe TRBD2 (6 bases). The CDR3 is made up of 14 amino acids. CDR1 is MNHEY, CDR2 SVGAGI, per germline. The V gene lost 2 bases and the J gene lost 4 bases, with 11 bases spanning the gap. The CDR3 spells CASSYGGLGETQYF. CDR3 nucleotide sequence: TGTGCCAGCAGTTACGGGGGACTCGGAGAGACCCAGTACTTC.

V usage is TRBV7-9 and J usage is TRBJ2-3; 8 bases align to TRBD2. Germline V lookup: CDR1 SEHNR, CDR2 FQNEAQ (reference sequence). With V trimmed by 0 bases and J by 3 bases, 5 bases remained unmatched. There are 16 residues in the CDR3. CDR3 sequence (DNA): TGTGCCAGCAGCTTAGCTAGCGGGGCGGGGACAGATACGCAGTATTTT. Its protein product is CASSLASGAGTDTQYF.

This chain uses TRBV4-1 with TRBJ1-1, with D unresolved. V lost 6 bases to trimming and J lost 1 base, with 9 bases between them. Germline V gene data show CDR1 as MGHRA and CDR2 as YSYEKL. This CDR3 region has 13 residues. CDR3 loop: CASSLGSNTEAFF. Written as DNA, the CDR3 is TGCGCCAGCAGTCTCGGATCGAACACTGAAGCTTTCTTT.

The genes are TRBV6-5 and TRBJ1-2; D remains unclear. The CDR3 runs 9 residues. Germline CDR1 MNHEY, CDR2 SVGAGI. V was trimmed by 6 bases and J by 13 bases, leaving 9 bases between them. This chain's CDR3 is CASSPPATF. CDR3 coding DNA: TGTGCCAGCAGCCCGCCGGCCACCTTC.

This clone was seen a single time. This chain uses TRBV27 with TRBJ2-2; D remains unclear. The CDR3 consists of 14 residues. Trimming stripped 3 bases from V and 0 bases from J, with 5 bases between. CDR1 and CDR2 (germline): MNHEY, SMNVEV (reference sequence). This CDR3 reads CASSFGANTGELFF. The CDR3 nucleotides read TGTGCCAGCAGTTTTGGGGCGAACACCGGGGAGCTGTTTTTT.

This clone turned up a few times. This chain joins TRBV7-9 and TRBJ2-7; D assignment may be TRBD1 or TRBD2 (6 bases each). Germline V CDR1 and CDR2: SEHNR, FQNEAQ (reference sequence). V lost 5 bases to trimming and J lost 3 bases, with 14 bases between them. CDR3 size: 14 residues. Written as DNA, the CDR3 is TGTGCCAGCAGCCGGTCTGGGGGGCTCTACGAGCAGTACTTC. Its translation: CASSRSGGLYEQYF. The complete variable domain, with remaining parts taken from reference TRBV7-9 and TRBJ2-7, reads DTGVSQNPRHKITKRGQNVTFRCDPISEHNRLYWYRQTLGQGPEFLTYFQNEAQLEKSRLLSDRFSAERPKGSFSTLEIQRTEQGDSAMYLCASSRSGGLYEQYFGPGTRLTVT.

This CDR3 reads CASSYAGQEQETQYF. The CDR3 bases are TGCGCCAGCAGCTACGCTGGACAGGAACAAGAGACCCAGTACTTC. The chain joins TRBV5-1 to TRBJ2-5, with 7 bases identical to TRBD1. Trimming cost V 3 bases and J 2 bases; bases outside gene matches: 7. Germline V lookup: CDR1 SGHRS, CDR2 YFSETQ. The CDR3 runs to 15 residues.

The gene calls are TRBV30 and TRBJ2-2, with TRBD1 as a possible D gene (6 bases). With 5 bases removed from V and 3 bases from J, the gap between germline ends came to 16 bases. Germline V lookup: CDR1 GTSNPN, CDR2 SVGIG (reference sequence). The CDR3 is 15 amino acids. CDR3 sequence reads: CAWVGAEVHTGELFF. The CDR3 DNA sequence: TGTGCCTGGGTGGGGGCAGAGGTACACACCGGGGAGCTGTTTTTT.

This clone was counted a few times. In the same sample, other DNA sequences code for this CDR3. The V gene is TRBV4-2, the J gene TRBJ2-5; TRBD2 matches 8 bases. J gave up 5 bases and V 4 bases, and 3 bases lay outside the gene matches. This CDR3 has 13 residues. The germline gives CDR1 LGHNA, CDR2 YNFKEQ. The CDR3: CASSLRLAETQYF. Written as DNA, the CDR3 is TGTGCCAGCAGCCTCCGACTAGCGGAGACCCAGTACTTC.

This clone was detected only once. This rearrangement joins TRBV5-5 to TRBJ2-4; no firm D call. The CDR3 extends over 15 amino acids. Trimming took off 4 bases at V and 5 bases at J, with 16 bases between the two ends. Germline CDR1 reads SGHKS; CDR2 reads YYEKEE (reference sequence). CDR3 region: CASSQSWGTQNIQYF. The CDR3 bases are TGTGCCAGCAGCCAGTCCTGGGGTACGCAAAACATTCAGTACTTC.

The chain employs TRBV15 and TRBJ2-7; D unclear. The CDR3 covers 13 residues. Germline CDR1 and CDR2: LNHNV and YYDKDF (reference sequence). The V end lost 4 bases, the J end lost 2 bases, and 9 bases lay between the germline ends. CDR3 nucleotides: TGTGCCACCAGCAAGCTCGATACCTACGAGCAGTACTTC. Protein: CATSKLDTYEQYF.

This sequence joins TRBV28 and TRBJ1-6; 7 bases agree with TRBD1. Germline V gene lookup returns CDR1 MDHEN and CDR2 SYDVKM. The CDR3 consists of 14 residues. V trimming: 7 bases; J trimming: 4 bases; junction bases outside the gene matches: 4. As DNA, the CDR3 is TGTGCCAGCAAACTGGGACAGTATAATTCACCCCTCCACTTT. It encodes CASKLGQYNSPLHF.

V gene TRBV27 combines with J gene TRBJ2-2; D is perhaps TRBD2 (6 bases). CDR1 is MNHEY, CDR2 SMNVEV, per germline (reference sequence). This CDR3 spans 15 amino acids. V was cut by 6 bases and J by 4 bases, with 15 bases left in between. Written as DNA, the CDR3 is TGTGCCAGCAGCCACCGGGACTTCCTCACCGGGGAGCTGTTTTTT. This sequence encodes CASSHRDFLTGELFF.

CDR3 in amino acids: CASSTTYANYGYTF. DNA of the CDR3: TGTGCCAGCAGTACCACATACGCTAACTATGGCTACACCTTC. This chain connects TRBV28 to TRBJ1-2; D remains ambiguous. Germline values: CDR1 MDHEN, CDR2 SYDVKM. V shed 5 bases and J shed 0 bases, with 10 bases lying between them. The CDR3 sequence is 14 residues long.

The sample holds a few counts of this clone. This chain uses TRBV5-4 with TRBJ2-3; 15 bases agree with TRBD2. The CDR3 runs to 16 residues. Germline V gene sequence: CDR1 SGHNT, CDR2 YYREEE (reference sequence). V lost 3 bases to trimming and J lost 3 bases; unmatched junction nucleotides: 2. Here the CDR3 DNA reads TGTGCCAGCAGCTACGGACTAGCGGGGGGGACAGATACGCAGTATTTT. Amino acids: CASSYGLAGGTDTQYF.

This sequence joins TRBV7-9 and TRBJ2-7, with D perhaps matching TRBD1 (6 bases). Per the germline V gene, CDR1 is SEHNR and CDR2 is FQNEAQ (reference sequence). V dropped 6 bases and J dropped 2 bases, with 11 bases sitting between them. The CDR3 sequence is 13 residues long. The chain's CDR3 is CASSRTETYEQYF. As DNA, the CDR3 is TGTGCCAGCAGTCGGACAGAGACCTACGAGCAGTACTTC.

The chain couples TRBV6-6 to TRBJ1-6, with a possible D match to TRBD1 (6 bases). The CDR3 extends over 15 amino acids. The germline V gene has CDR1 MNHNY and CDR2 SVGAGI (reference sequence). V lost 6 bases to trimming and J lost 6 bases, with 15 bases between them. CDR3 sequence: CASSYAGAGNSPLHF. In DNA form, the CDR3 reads TGTGCCAGCAGCTACGCGGGGGCTGGTAATTCACCCCTCCACTTT.

The chain couples TRBV9 to TRBJ2-1; D is unclear. This CDR3 is 12 amino acids long. Trimming cost V 1 base and J 6 bases, with 5 bases left between them. Looked up from germline, CDR1 is SGDLS and CDR2 is YYNGEE. The CDR3 DNA reads TGTGCCAGCAGCGTAAGGTCCAATGAGCAGTTCTTC. Translation: CASSVRSNEQFF.

A single count supports this clone. This sequence joins TRBV6-5 and TRBJ2-3; D gene uncertain. Germline V gene sequence: CDR1 MNHEY, CDR2 SVGAGI. The germline V and J ends were trimmed by 6 bases and 0 bases, with 10 bases remaining between them. The CDR3 is made up of 14 amino acids. CDR3 in amino acids: CASSRVDSTDTQYF. The DNA for the CDR3 is TGTGCCAGCAGCCGAGTCGATAGCACAGATACGCAGTATTTT.